The 28 T cell receptor beta chains below all came from one sample that was sequenced in a study of T-cell memory formation after mild COVID-19. Each CDR3 protein gets one entry after TCRdb re-called the 5' RACE reads with MiXCR. The top ten clones hold around 2% of a sample with 120,000 to 150,000 distinct CDR3 sequences, 6% to 6.5% of them seen once. Sequenced sample: PBMCs or a T cell subset sorted from them (not recorded which). The receptors were gathered from an adult woman who had mild COVID-19 (a few samples of this study predate the infection). Cell type and time point are not known.

This clonotype has a count of ten or more. The chain uses TRBV20-1 and TRBJ2-1; D may be TRBD2 (6 bases). This CDR3 comprises 14 residues. Trimming left V 3 bases short and J 5 bases short, with 14 bases between. From germline, CDR1 is DFQATT and CDR2 SNEGSKA (reference sequence). This CDR3 is CSASRGEINNEQFF. Written as DNA, the CDR3 is TGCAGTGCTAGTCGCGGGGAAATTAACAATGAGCAGTTCTTC.

This clonotype appeared many times. V gene TRBV6-5 combines with J gene TRBJ2-7; possible D gene TRBD1, 6 bases. Germline CDR1 MNHEY, CDR2 SVGAGI. The CDR3 contains 14 residues. V lost 0 bases and J lost 5, with 11 bases in between. This CDR3 is CASSYSWDINEQYF. The CDR3 nucleotides read TGTGCCAGCAGTTACTCCTGGGACATTAACGAGCAGTACTTC.

This chain uses TRBV5-6 with TRBJ2-3; perhaps TRBD2 as D (6 bases). The ends were cut back, 4 bases at V and 1 base at J, with 19 bases in the middle. The CDR3 has 17 residues. Germline V gene sequence: CDR1 SGHDT, CDR2 YYEEEE. The CDR3 coding sequence is TGTGCCAGCAGCCCCGGCCCAGGGAGGTATGGCACAGATACGCAGTATTTT. The encoded protein is CASSPGPGRYGTDTQYF.

The chain joins TRBV29-1 to TRBJ2-3, with TRBD1 matching 9 bases. The CDR3 consists of 13 residues. With 7 bases clipped from V and 4 bases from J, the junction kept 6 bases outside the gene matches. Germline V gene sequence: CDR1 SQVTM, CDR2 ANQGSEA. The CDR3 coding sequence is TGCAGCGGGCTACAGGGGGCCTCAGATACGCAGTATTTT. This sequence encodes CSGLQGASDTQYF.

This clonotype was observed a few times. The rearrangement joins TRBV7-8 to TRBJ1-1; D is undetermined. The V gene lost 8 bases and the J gene lost 0 bases, with 10 bases spanning the gap. CDR1 is SGHVS and CDR2 is FQNEAQ in the germline V gene. The CDR3 covers 13 residues. DNA for the CDR3: TGTGCCAGCTCACGCCTGATGAACACTGAAGCTTTCTTT. This sequence encodes CASSRLMNTEAFF.

At least ten counts were recorded for this clonotype. The V call is TRBV12-3 or TRBV12-4, the J call TRBJ2-1; TRBD2 matches at 7 bases. The ends lost 5 bases at V and 3 bases at J; junction bases unmatched: 10. The CDR3 totals 16 residues. The DNA for the CDR3 is TGTGCCAGCAGTCTGACCCCACTAGCGCGCTACAATGAGCAGTTCTTC. This translates into CASSLTPLARYNEQFF.

In this sample, this clonotype turned up a few times. V is TRBV7-8 and J is TRBJ2-5, with 10 nucleotides matching TRBD1. V dropped 0 bases and J dropped 5; count of bases not matched to a gene: 6. This CDR3 has 16 residues. The germline V gene has CDR1 SGHVS and CDR2 FQNEAQ. CDR3 coding DNA: TGTGCCAGCAGCTTAGCTTGGACAGGGGGACATGAGACCCAGTACTTC. This sequence encodes CASSLAWTGGHETQYF.

This chain uses TRBV10-3 with TRBJ2-3, with 9 nucleotides matching TRBD2. This CDR3 region has 15 residues. Germline CDR1 ENHRY, CDR2 SYGVKD. V lost 4 bases to trimming and J lost 5 bases; unmatched junction nucleotides: 7. CDR3 DNA sequence: TGTGCCATCAGTGCCGCGGGAGGGCCGGGAGATACGCAGTATTTT. Protein: CAISAAGGPGDTQYF.

This clonotype appeared a few times. This chain joins TRBV30 and TRBJ2-1; D is unclear. V lost 5 bases, J lost 4 bases, and 9 bases lay in between. CDR1 is GTSNPN and CDR2 is SVGIG in the germline V gene (reference sequence). The CDR3 consists of 12 residues. The CDR3 DNA sequence: TGTGCCTGGGCAGCCGGGTACAATGAGCAGTTCTTC. Amino acid sequence: CAWAAGYNEQFF.

CDR3: CASSLGGPEETQYF. As DNA, the CDR3 is TGCGCCAGCAGCTTGGGGGGCCCGGAGGAGACCCAGTACTTC. The chain couples TRBV5-1 to TRBJ2-5, with D maybe TRBD1 (5 bases). Trimming cost V 0 bases and J 5 bases, with 11 bases left between them. This CDR3 has 14 amino acids. Germline V lookup: CDR1 SGHRS, CDR2 YFSETQ.

The chain couples TRBV5-1 to TRBJ2-2; TRBD2 matches 8 bases. The V gene end was trimmed by 4 bases and the J gene end by 5 bases; junction bases not matched to a gene: 16. The germline gives CDR1 SGHRS, CDR2 YFSETQ. CDR3 size: 18 residues. CDR3 DNA sequence: TGCGCCAGCAGCACCCAGCCAGGCGCGGGGGGAACGACCGGGGAGCTGTTTTTT. This sequence encodes CASSTQPGAGGTTGELFF.

CDR3 in amino acids: CASSPPNSRDTQYF. The CDR3 nucleotides are TGTGCCAGCTCACCACCTAATTCCCGAGATACGCAGTATTTT. This chain uses TRBV18 with TRBJ2-3; D gene uncertain. Germline CDR1 KGHSH, CDR2 LQKENI. The V end lost 0 bases, the J end lost 5 bases, and 9 bases lay between the germline ends. The CDR3 spans 14 residues.

Ten or more counts support this clonotype. CDR3: CASSVGGTGGINEQFF. The CDR3 DNA sequence: TGTGCCAGCAGCGTAGGGGGGACAGGGGGCATTAATGAGCAGTTCTTC. The rearrangement links TRBV9 to TRBJ2-1; 12 bases map to TRBD1. The V segment lost 0 bases and the J segment 7 bases; nucleotides outside the gene matches: 5. CDR3 size: 16 residues. Germline CDR1 and CDR2: SGDLS and YYNGEE.

The table lists this clonotype with many counts. The chain combines TRBV20-1 with TRBJ1-5, with D perhaps TRBD1 (5 bases). The CDR3 length is 14 residues. The V and J ends lost 3 bases and 5 bases respectively, with 14 bases between them. Looked up from germline, CDR1 is DFQATT and CDR2 is SNEGSKA (reference sequence). The CDR3 DNA sequence: TGCAGTGCTAGCCGGACCCAGGGCGATCAGCCCCAGCATTTT. Its protein product is CSASRTQGDQPQHF.

This clonotype was counted ten times or more. The J gene is TRBJ1-2, the V gene TRBV29-1, with unresolved D. The V end was cut by 6 bases, the J end by 8 bases, with 13 bases between. This CDR3 region has 11 residues. The germline V gene has CDR1 SQVTM and CDR2 ANQGSEA. The CDR3 DNA sequence: TGCAGCGTAGTCGAGAACACCGGCTACACCTTC. Amino acids: CSVVENTGYTF.

This clonotype was counted at least ten times. The rearrangement uses TRBV6-5 and TRBJ2-7, with D possibly being TRBD2 (7 bases). V was cut by 10 bases and J by 2 bases, with 27 bases left in between. There are 17 residues in the CDR3. Germline V gives CDR1 MNHEY, CDR2 SVGAGI. The CDR3: CAIPRGGGPIGPYEQYF. CDR3 sequence (DNA): TGTGCCATCCCTCGGGGAGGGGGTCCCATCGGCCCCTACGAGCAGTACTTC.

The V call is TRBV5-1, the J call TRBJ1-1; no clear D. CDR1 SGHRS and CDR2 YFSETQ come from the germline V gene. The CDR3 sequence is 14 residues long. Trimming removed 0 bases at V and 1 base at J, with 7 bases between. CDR3 residues: CASSLGGGNTEAFF. The CDR3 nucleotides read TGCGCCAGCAGCTTGGGCGGAGGGAACACTGAAGCTTTCTTT.

This clonotype occurred a few times. This chain connects TRBV20-1 to TRBJ1-6; D is perhaps TRBD1 (5 bases). The germline V gene encodes CDR1 DFQATT and CDR2 SNEGSKA (reference sequence). The CDR3 is 13 amino acids. The V and J ends lost 1 base and 10 bases respectively, with 11 bases between them. In DNA, the CDR3 is TGCAGTGCTAGAGGGGGCGCCGTATCACCCCTCCACTTT. The encoded protein is CSARGGAVSPLHF.

The genes are TRBV20-1 and TRBJ2-3, with D tentatively TRBD2 (6 bases). With 5 bases removed from V and 5 bases from J, the gap between germline ends came to 8 bases. The CDR3 contains 11 residues. Germline V CDR1 and CDR2: DFQATT, SNEGSKA (reference sequence). The CDR3 region has the DNA TGCAGTGCTTTGGAGGGAGATACGCAGTATTTT. It yields the protein CSALEGDTQYF.

This clonotype appeared many times. V gene TRBV7-9 combines with J gene TRBJ2-1, with D possibly matching TRBD1 (6 bases). The CDR3 runs 12 residues. Between the trimmed V and J ends, which lost 3 bases and 13 bases, there was a span of 13 bases. Germline-derived CDR1 and CDR2 are SEHNR and FQNEAQ (reference sequence). CDR3 residues: CASSFEQGEQFF. In DNA form, the CDR3 reads TGTGCCAGCAGCTTCGAACAGGGAGAACAGTTCTTC. Full variable domain (missing parts from reference TRBV7-9 and TRBJ2-1): DTGVSQNPRHKITKRGQNVTFRCDPISEHNRLYWYRQTLGQGPEFLTYFQNEAQLEKSRLLSDRFSAERPKGSFSTLEIQRTEQGDSAMYLCASSFEQGEQFFGPGTRLTVL.

This clonotype was observed a few times. The chain employs TRBV4-1 and TRBJ1-2, with 10 bases that match TRBD1. The junction had 6 bases not matched to a gene; V was cut back by 4 bases and J by 7 bases. Germline CDR1 MGHRA, CDR2 YSYEKL. The CDR3 has 14 amino acids. This CDR3 reads CASSRQGAAFGYTF. DNA for the CDR3: TGCGCCAGCAGCCGACAGGGGGCGGCCTTTGGCTACACCTTC.

This clonotype was counted many times. V usage is TRBV27 and J usage is TRBJ2-7; D gene uncertain. Germline V gene sequence: CDR1 MNHEY, CDR2 SMNVEV (reference sequence). The CDR3 has 14 amino acids. V lost 0 bases to trimming and J lost 3 bases, with 9 bases between them. The CDR3 DNA reads as TGTGCCAGCAGTTTATCTACCGCATACTACGAGCAGTACTTC. It translates to CASSLSTAYYEQYF.

At least ten counts were recorded for this clonotype. This chain connects TRBV6-2 or TRBV6-3 to TRBJ2-1, with D unclear. Germline values: CDR1 MNHEY, CDR2 SVGEGT. Trimming stripped 3 bases from V and 3 bases from J, with 18 bases between. This CDR3 comprises 17 residues. The CDR3 coding sequence is TGTGCCAGCAGTTATTCCCGGGCCACCTCGCTCTACAATGAGCAGTTCTTC. This gives the protein CASSYSRATSLYNEQFF.

This clonotype was seen a handful of times. The chain recombines TRBV5-5 with TRBJ1-4; D is perhaps TRBD1 (5 bases). This CDR3 has 17 amino acids. V gave up 4 bases and J gave up 2 bases, with 18 bases separating them. CDR1 is SGHKS and CDR2 is YYEKEE in the germline V gene (reference sequence). The CDR3 nucleotides are TGTGCCAGCAGCGGACATTCTCCGGGACGGACTAATGAAAAACTGTTTTTT. Encoded protein: CASSGHSPGRTNEKLFF.

This clonotype was seen many times. This chain joins TRBV12-3 or TRBV12-4 and TRBJ2-5; 10 bases fit TRBD2. This CDR3 is built from 16 residues. The ends lost 5 bases at V and 2 bases at J; junction bases unmatched: 8. The CDR3 DNA reads as TGTGCCAGCAGTGCCTCGGGACTAGCGACACAAGAGACCCAGTACTTC. It yields the protein CASSASGLATQETQYF.

The chain is built from TRBV24-1 and TRBJ2-6; D gene unclear. CDR3 length equals 16 residues. CDR1 is KGHDR, CDR2 SFDVKD, per germline. V shed 3 bases and J shed 1 base, with 9 bases lying between them. DNA of the CDR3: TGTGCCACCAGTGATCTGACTCGGTCTGGGGCCAACGTCCTGACTTTC. Protein sequence: CATSDLTRSGANVLTF.

This chain joins TRBV7-4 and TRBJ2-7; D is uncertain. The CDR3 contains 13 residues. Germline V CDR1 and CDR2: SGHVT, SQSDAQ. V lost 11 bases, J lost 0 bases, and 14 bases lay in between. The CDR3 reads CAGNTPPSYEQYF. Written as DNA, the CDR3 is TGTGCCGGGAATACACCCCCCTCCTACGAGCAGTACTTC.

This clonotype was seen repeatedly, ten times or more. V gene TRBV6-6 combines with J gene TRBJ2-3, with TRBD2 as a possible D gene (6 bases). Germline-derived CDR1 and CDR2 are MNHNY and SVGAGI (reference sequence). This CDR3 contains 15 residues. V lost 2 bases and J 5 bases, leaving 14 bases between the germline ends. The CDR3 sequence is CASSYRELGGDTQYF. The CDR3, as DNA: TGTGCCAGCAGTTACAGGGAGCTGGGGGGAGATACGCAGTATTTT.